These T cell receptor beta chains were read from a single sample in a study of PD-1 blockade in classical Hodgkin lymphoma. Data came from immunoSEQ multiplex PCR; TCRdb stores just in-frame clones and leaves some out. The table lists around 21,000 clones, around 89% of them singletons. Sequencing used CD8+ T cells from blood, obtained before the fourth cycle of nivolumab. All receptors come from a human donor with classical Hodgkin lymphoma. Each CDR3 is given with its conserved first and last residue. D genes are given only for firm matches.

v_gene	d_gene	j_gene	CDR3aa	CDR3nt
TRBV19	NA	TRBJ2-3	CASRRTYTDTQYF	TGTGCCAGTAGGAGGACCTACACAGATACGCAGTATTTT
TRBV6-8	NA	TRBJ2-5	CASRKAPETQYF	TGTGCCAGCAGAAAGGCGCCAGAGACCCAGTACTTC
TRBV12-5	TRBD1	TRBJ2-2	CASGGGDTGELFF	TGTGCCTCAGGGGGCGGGGACACCGGGGAGCTGTTTTTT
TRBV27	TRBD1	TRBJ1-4	CASSLGTGQNEKLFF	TGTGCCAGCAGTTTAGGGACAGGGCAAAATGAAAAACTGTTTTTT
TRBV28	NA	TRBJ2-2	CASSLLDAVGKRRGGGTGELFF	TGTGCCAGCAGTTTATTGGACGCCGTGGGAAAAAGAAGGGGAGGGGGCACCGGGGAGCTGTTTTTT
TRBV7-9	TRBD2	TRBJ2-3	CASSPGLAGSGGVTQYF	TGTGCCAGCAGCCCGGGACTAGCGGGATCAGGGGGGGTTACGCAGTATTTT
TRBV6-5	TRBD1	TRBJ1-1	CASSYSGQGAGTEAFF	TGTGCCAGCAGTTACTCAGGACAGGGGGCTGGCACTGAAGCTTTCTTT
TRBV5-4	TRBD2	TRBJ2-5	CASSKRTSGQETQYF	TGTGCCAGCAGCAAGAGGACTAGCGGCCAAGAGACCCAGTACTTC
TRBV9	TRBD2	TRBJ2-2	CASNRASGSNTGELFF	TGTGCCAGCAACCGCGCAAGCGGGAGTAACACCGGGGAGCTGTTTTTT
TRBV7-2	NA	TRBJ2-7	CASSLGGFYEQYF	TGTGCCAGCAGCTTGGGGGGATTCTACGAGCAGTACTTC
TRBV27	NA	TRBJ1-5	CASMRALSNQPQHF	TGTGCCAGCATGAGGGCGCTAAGCAATCAGCCCCAGCATTTT
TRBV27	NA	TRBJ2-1	CASSPRGSPYNEQFF	TGTGCCAGCAGCCCCCGGGGGAGCCCCTACAATGAGCAGTTCTTC
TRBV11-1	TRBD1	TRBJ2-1	CASSLGQGSYNEQFF	TGTGCCAGCAGCTTAGGACAGGGGTCCTACAATGAGCAGTTCTTC
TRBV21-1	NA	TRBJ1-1	CASRSAGQFF	TGTGCCAGCAGGAGCGCAGGGCAATTCTTT
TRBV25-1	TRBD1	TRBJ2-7	CASSVVGQGAYEQYF	TGTGCCAGCAGTGTTGTGGGACAGGGGGCCTACGAGCAGTACTTC
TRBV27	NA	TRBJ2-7	CASSRPGLRIEQYF	TGTGCCAGCAGTCGTCCAGGGCTCAGGATCGAGCAGTACTTC
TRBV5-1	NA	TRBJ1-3	CASSLPDTSGNTIYF	TGCGCCAGCAGCTTGCCGGACACCTCAGGAAACACCATATATTTT
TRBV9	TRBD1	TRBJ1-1	CASSASQGVATEAFF	TGTGCCAGCAGCGCCTCACAGGGGGTGGCCACTGAAGCTTTCTTT
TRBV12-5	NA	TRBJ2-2	CASGWEVGRTVTGELFF	TGTGCTAGTGGTTGGGAAGTAGGGAGGACTGTCACCGGGGAGCTGTTTTTT
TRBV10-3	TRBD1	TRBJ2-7	CAISESQTGMGTSSYEQYF	TGTGCCATCAGTGAGTCACAGACAGGGATGGGCACAAGCTCCTACGAGCAGTACTTC
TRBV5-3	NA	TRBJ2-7	CARSLKGPVGYEQYF	TGTGCCAGAAGCTTGAAGGGGCCCGTTGGCTACGAGCAGTACTTC
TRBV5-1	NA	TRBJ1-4	CASSVRGGKANEKLFF	TGCGCCAGCAGCGTCCGCGGAGGGAAGGCTAATGAAAAACTGTTTTTT